This T cell receptor (beta chain) was sequenced for a study of sequential checkpoint blockade in melanoma. Sequencing used immunoSEQ multiplex PCR; TCRdb keeps in-frame clones, though not all of them. The data contain about 40,000 clones, roughly 85% of them singletons. This CDR3 spans 17 amino acids. CDR1 is MNHEY and CDR2 is SMNVEV in the germline V gene (reference sequence). V was clipped by 5 bases and J by 3 bases, with 20 bases between them. Stated treatment: randomized to nivolumab then ipilimumab (arm A) or the reverse (arm B). This clone was recorded only once. The material sequenced was CD8+ T cells sorted from blood (inferred from file names), taken from a patient given nivolumab and ipilimumab in sequence. The sequence was collected from a human donor with melanoma. The chain carries TRBV27 and TRBJ2-1; a possible D gene is TRBD2 (6 bases). CDR3 coding DNA: TGTGCCAGCAGTCCCGCAGGTGCGGGACCCAACTACAATGAGCAGTTCTTC. It yields the protein CASSPAGAGPNYNEQFF.